This is a list of T cell receptor beta chains from one sample in a study of T cell responses to AZD1222 COVID-19 vaccine. Sequenced by immunoSEQ multiplex PCR; TCRdb stores in-frame clones only, minus some. The sample has some 86,000 clones; approximately 90% are singletons. The input for sequencing was peripheral blood, taken 28 days after the second AZD1222 dose. All receptors derive from an adult who received the AZD1222 COVID-19 vaccine. Each CDR3 is given with its conserved first and last residue. A D gene is named only where the DNA matches it firmly. Where a row states a size, it is once, few, many or the class of an expanded clone; other rows omit it.

J	length	V	D	size	DNA	CDR3
TRBJ2-3	15	TRBV6-5	TRBD2	.	TGTGCCAGCAGTCGCCCGGGGGGTTGGGCAGATACGCAGTATTTT	CASSRPGGWADTQYF
TRBJ2-7	14	TRBV10-3	.	.	TGTGCCATCAGTGGGAGGTCGCCGACGGGCGAGCAGTACTTC	CAISGRSPTGEQYF
TRBJ1-2	16	TRBV10-2	TRBD1	once	TGCGCCAGCAGTGAAGGGACAGGGACTCCCTTCTATGGCTACACCTTC	CASSEGTGTPFYGYTF
TRBJ1-2	13	TRBV27	.	.	TGTGCCAGCAGTTTGGAAGTTAACTATGGCTACACCTTC	CASSLEVNYGYTF
TRBJ2-5	16	TRBV6-6	TRBD2	.	TGTGCCAGCAGCCTAAGACTAGCGGGGTCGGAGGAGACCCAGTACTTC	CASSLRLAGSEETQYF
TRBJ1-1	14	TRBV9	.	.	TGTGCCAGCAGCGTACAAGCTAGGGACACTGAAGCTTTCTTT	CASSVQARDTEAFF
TRBJ2-7	18	TRBV19	.	once	TGTGCCAGTAGTAAACCGGGACTCCAGACCACATACCCCTACGAGCAGTACTTC	CASSKPGLQTTYPYEQYF
TRBJ1-5	15	TRBV6-5	.	.	TGTGCCAGCAGTTACGACGGGACAAAGGGTCAGCCCCAGCATTTT	CASSYDGTKGQPQHF
TRBJ1-2	15	TRBV16	.	.	TGTGCCAGCAGCCAAGGACCCACAAATAACTATGGCTACACCTTC	CASSQGPTNNYGYTF
TRBJ1-2	14	TRBV2	TRBD1	.	TGTGCCAGCAGGGGATTACAGGGGTGGGCTGGCTACACCTTC	CASRGLQGWAGYTF
TRBJ1-4	16	TRBV10-3	TRBD1	.	TGTGCCACTACCGGGACAGGGAAAGAAGGGGATGAAAAACTGTTTTTT	CATTGTGKEGDEKLFF
TRBJ1-3	14	TRBV9	TRBD1	few	TGTGCCAGCAGCGCGGGGACAGCTGGAAACACCATATATTTT	CASSAGTAGNTIYF
TRBJ1-3	15	TRBV15	.	once	TGTGCCACCAGCAGAGATCGGTCACCTGGAAACACCATATATTTT	CATSRDRSPGNTIYF
TRBJ1-1	16	TRBV4-3	TRBD1	.	TGCGCCAGCAGCCAAGATGGGACAGGGGAGAACACTGAAGCTTTCTTT	CASSQDGTGENTEAFF
TRBJ2-5	14	TRBV18	TRBD1	once	TGTGCCAGCTCACCAAAATACAGGGGGGAGACCCAGTACTTC	CASSPKYRGETQYF
TRBJ1-6	14	TRBV4-1	.	few	TGCGCCAGCAGTTATTCCTCCTATAATTCACCCCTCCACTTT	CASSYSSYNSPLHF
TRBJ1-2	14	TRBV30	.	.	TGTGCCTGGGGCGCGGGGTCATCTAACTATGGCTACACCTTC	CAWGAGSSNYGYTF
TRBJ2-7	14	TRBV5-1	TRBD1	.	TGCGCCAGCAGCTTGCAGGGGGCAGCGGACGAGCAGTACTTC	CASSLQGAADEQYF
TRBJ1-1	15	TRBV28	TRBD1	.	TGTGCCAGCAGACTGGACAGGGGGCAGGGCACTGAAGCTTTCTTT	CASRLDRGQGTEAFF
TRBJ1-5	13	TRBV6-5	TRBD1	.	TGTGCCAGCAGTAGGGACAGGGGCCAGCCCCAGCATTTT	CASSRDRGQPQHF
TRBJ2-5	14	TRBV5-6	TRBD2	.	TGTGCCAGCAGTTCCAGCGGGGGGGTAGAGACCCAGTACTTC	CASSSSGGVETQYF
TRBJ1-4	13	TRBV30	.	.	TGTGCCTGGAGCTTGTACCTTGGGGAAAAACTGTTTTTT	CAWSLYLGEKLFF
TRBJ1-1	15	TRBV5-1	TRBD1	.	TGCGCCAGCAGCGCCGGGACAGGGCTGAACACTGAAGCTTTCTTT	CASSAGTGLNTEAFF
TRBJ2-4	14	TRBV5-1	.	.	TGCGCCAGCAGCCCCGGACAGATCAAAAACATTCAGTACTTC	CASSPGQIKNIQYF
TRBJ2-7	14	TRBV19	.	.	TGTGCCAGTAGCCCGGGACACGTGCCGGGCGAGCAGTACTTC	CASSPGHVPGEQYF
TRBJ1-1	15	TRBV2	TRBD1	few	TGTGCCAGCAGCGTTGATGGACAGGGAAAGACTGAAGCTTTCTTT	CASSVDGQGKTEAFF
TRBJ1-1	13	TRBV12-3/TRBV12-4	TRBD1	once	TGTGCCAGCAGTGGACAGGGGAGGACTGAAGCTTTCTTT	CASSGQGRTEAFF
TRBJ1-2	15	TRBV7-2	.	.	TGTGCCAGCAGCTTAGCGGATAGGGGGGGCTATGGCTACACCTTC	CASSLADRGGYGYTF
TRBJ2-7	14	TRBV7-6	TRBD1	.	TGTGCCAGCAGTTCCCGGGACAGGGGGCGCGAGCAGTACTTC	CASSSRDRGREQYF
TRBJ2-3	12	TRBV7-9	.	.	TGTGCCAGCAGCTCGACTGGGGGGACGCAGTATTTT	CASSSTGGTQYF
TRBJ1-1	13	TRBV24-1	.	once	TGTGCCACCAGTGTTGCCAGGGACACTGAAGCTTTCTTT	CATSVARDTEAFF
TRBJ2-5	12	TRBV18	TRBD1	.	TGTGCCAGCTCACAGGGACAGGAGACCCAGTACTTC	CASSQGQETQYF
TRBJ2-3	14	TRBV25-1	.	.	TGTGCCAGCAGCGGAGGGGGTGGCACAGATACGCAGTATTTT	CASSGGGGTDTQYF
TRBJ2-1	13	TRBV12-3/TRBV12-4	TRBD1	.	TGTGCCAGCAGCCCACGGGACAGTGGTGAGCAGTTCTTC	CASSPRDSGEQFF
TRBJ2-2	17	TRBV11-2	.	.	TGTGCCAGCAGCTCCCGGTATTGGGAAACCAGTACCGGGGAGCTGTTTTTT	CASSSRYWETSTGELFF
TRBJ1-6	16	TRBV6-5	TRBD1	once	TGTGCCAGCAGTTACTCCTGGACAGGCTCTAATTCACCCCTCCACTTT	CASSYSWTGSNSPLHF
TRBJ1-5	13	TRBV5-1	.	.	TGCGCCAGCAGCTCTTCAGTCAATCAGCCCCAGCATTTT	CASSSSVNQPQHF
TRBJ2-2	15	TRBV19	.	once	TGTGCCAGTAGTAGGGGGTCGTGGTGGACCGGGGAGCTGTTTTTT	CASSRGSWWTGELFF
TRBJ1-3	14	TRBV3-1/TRBV3-2	.	.	TGTGCCAGCAGCGAAGGGGGAACTGGAAACACCATATATTTT	CASSEGGTGNTIYF
TRBJ1-2	13	TRBV12-3/TRBV12-4	.	few	TGTGCCAGCTCCTCGGGGCTCTACTATGGCTACACCTTC	CASSSGLYYGYTF
TRBJ2-2	15	TRBV6-5	.	.	.	CASKGSSGRTGELFF
TRBJ2-6	18	TRBV28	TRBD1	.	TGTGCCAGCAGTTTGTACGGGACAGGGACGTCCGGGGCCAACGTCCTGACTTTC	CASSLYGTGTSGANVLTF
TRBJ2-2	15	TRBV21-1	.	once	TGTGCCAGCAGCAAAGGAGATTCCTACACCGGGGAGCTGTTTTTT	CASSKGDSYTGELFF
TRBJ2-1	16	TRBV19	.	.	TGTGCCAGTAGTATGGGCCAGGGACCGACCTACAATGAGCAGTTCTTC	CASSMGQGPTYNEQFF
TRBJ2-5	11	TRBV6-5	.	.	TGTGCCAGCGGCACGGAAGAGACCCAGTACTTC	CASGTEETQYF
TRBJ1-1	16	TRBV27	TRBD1	.	TGTGCCAGCCAACGTTTTCAGGGACAGTTGAACACTGAAGCTTTCTTT	CASQRFQGQLNTEAFF
TRBJ1-6	15	TRBV18	.	.	TGTGCCAGCTCTCCCGGACCGTCCCATAATTCACCCCTCCACTTT	CASSPGPSHNSPLHF
TRBJ2-2	15	TRBV2	.	.	TGTGCCAGCAGTTGGGGACTTCTGAACACCGGGGAGCTGTTTTTT	CASSWGLLNTGELFF
TRBJ1-5	13	TRBV3-1/TRBV3-2	.	.	TGTGCCAGCAGCCGAGGGGGAGGTCAGCCCCAGCATTTT	CASSRGGGQPQHF
TRBJ2-5	18	TRBV7-8	TRBD2	.	TGTGCCAGCAGCTTAGCCTATCTAGCGGGGGGGGTTCAAGAGACCCAGTACTTC	CASSLAYLAGGVQETQYF
TRBJ1-5	15	TRBV5-1	.	.	TGCGCCAGCAGCTTGGACGGGGCTATAAATCAGCCCCAGCATTTT	CASSLDGAINQPQHF
TRBJ1-5	15	TRBV6-1	.	few	TGTGCCAGCAGTGAAGGACAGATGAACTATCAGCCCCAGCATTTT	CASSEGQMNYQPQHF
TRBJ2-1	13	TRBV6-1	.	.	TGTGCCAGCAGTGAAGATCCAGTTTCAGTGGAGTTCTTC	CASSEDPVSVEFF
TRBJ2-3	11	TRBV7-2	.	.	TGTGCCAGCAGCCACGGGTGGGGGCAGTATTTT	CASSHGWGQYF
TRBJ2-5	17	TRBV7-9	.	.	TGTGCCAGCAGCTTAGTTGGCGGGACGGGCCTCCAAGAGACCCAGTACTTC	CASSLVGGTGLQETQYF
TRBJ1-4	14	TRBV7-8	.	.	TGTGCCAGCAGCTTAGGGGCGAGCGGTGAAAAACTGTTTTTT	CASSLGASGEKLFF
TRBJ2-1	12	TRBV7-2	.	.	TGTGCCAGCAGCCCCCAACGGGATGAGCAGTTCTTC	CASSPQRDEQFF
TRBJ2-7	15	TRBV7-2	TRBD2	.	TGTGCCAGCAGCTTACTTAGCGGGGAATCCTACGAGCAGTACTTC	CASSLLSGESYEQYF
TRBJ1-2	15	TRBV19	TRBD1	.	TGTGCCAGTAGCATCCCGGACAGGTTTGGGAGTGGCTACACCTTC	CASSIPDRFGSGYTF